A single T cell receptor beta chain is shown here with its context. These data belong to a study of blood T cell repertoires in COVID-19. Study summary: Samples representing acute and convalescent COVID-19 were sourced from the United States, Italy and Spain. Sources were T cells, B-cell-depleted T cells, or PBMCs; the material itself was cDNA or gDNA.

Germline assignment: CDR1 SGDLS and CDR2 YYNGEE. The CDR3 spans 15 residues. V dropped 0 bases and J dropped 3 bases, with 10 bases sitting between them. Here immunoSEQ multiplex PCR was the method, and the copy in TCRdb shows in-frame clones only, minus some. The sample records 250,000 to 300,000 clones, roughly 86% being singletons. Sequencing input: peripheral blood. The source of this sequence is a man between 18 and 29 years old with active or convalescent COVID-19. This chain links TRBV9 with TRBJ2-4; possible D gene TRBD2, 6 bases. The DNA for the CDR3 is TGTGCCAGCAGCGTAGGGGCGGGATACAAAAACATTCAGTACTTC. As protein: CASSVGAGYKNIQYF.